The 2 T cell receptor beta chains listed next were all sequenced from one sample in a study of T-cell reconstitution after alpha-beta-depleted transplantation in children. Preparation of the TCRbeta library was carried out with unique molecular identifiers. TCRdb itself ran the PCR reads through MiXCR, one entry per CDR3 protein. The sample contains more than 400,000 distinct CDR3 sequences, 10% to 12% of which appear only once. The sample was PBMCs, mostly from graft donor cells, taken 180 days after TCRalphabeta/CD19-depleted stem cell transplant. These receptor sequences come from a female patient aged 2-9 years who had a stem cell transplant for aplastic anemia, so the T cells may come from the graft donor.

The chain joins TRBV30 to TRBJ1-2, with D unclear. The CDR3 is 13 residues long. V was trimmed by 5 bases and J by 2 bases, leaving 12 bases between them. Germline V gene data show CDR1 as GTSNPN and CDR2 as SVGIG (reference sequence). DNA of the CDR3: TGTGCCTGGTTCCATCGAGGAAACTATGGCTACACCTTC. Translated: CAWFHRGNYGYTF.

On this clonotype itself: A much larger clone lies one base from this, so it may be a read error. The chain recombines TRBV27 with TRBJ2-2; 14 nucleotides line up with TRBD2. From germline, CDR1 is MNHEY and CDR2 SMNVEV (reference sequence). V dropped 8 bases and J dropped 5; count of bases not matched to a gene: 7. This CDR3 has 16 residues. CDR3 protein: CASWWTSGRYTGELFF. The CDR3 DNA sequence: TGTGCCAGCTGGTGGACTAGCGGGAGGTATACCGGGGAGCTGTTTTTT.